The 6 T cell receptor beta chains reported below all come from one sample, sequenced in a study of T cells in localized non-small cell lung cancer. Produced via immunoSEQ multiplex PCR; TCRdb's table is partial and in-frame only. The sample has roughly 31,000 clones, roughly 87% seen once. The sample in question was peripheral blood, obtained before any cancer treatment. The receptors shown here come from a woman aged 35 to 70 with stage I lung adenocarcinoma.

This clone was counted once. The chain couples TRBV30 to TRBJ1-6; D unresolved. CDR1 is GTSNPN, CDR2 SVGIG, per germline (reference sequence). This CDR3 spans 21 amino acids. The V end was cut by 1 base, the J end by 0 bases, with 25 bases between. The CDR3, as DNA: TGTGCCTGGAGTGAACAGTCCGCTCGTACTCTATTGAGCTCCTATAATTCACCCCTCCACTTT. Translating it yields CAWSEQSARTLLSSYNSPLHF. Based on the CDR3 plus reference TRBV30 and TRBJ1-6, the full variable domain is SQTIHQWPATLVQPVGSPLSLECTVEGTSNPNLYWYRQAAGRGLQLLFYSVGIGQISSEVPQNLSASRPQDRQFILSSKKLLLSDSGFYLCAWSEQSARTLLSSYNSPLHFGNGTRLTVT.

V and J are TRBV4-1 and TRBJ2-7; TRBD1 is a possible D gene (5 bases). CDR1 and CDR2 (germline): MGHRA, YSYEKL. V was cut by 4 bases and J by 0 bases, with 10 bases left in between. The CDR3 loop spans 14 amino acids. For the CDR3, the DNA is TGCGCCAGCAGCCGAGACAGAAACTCCTACGAGCAGTACTTC. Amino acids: CASSRDRNSYEQYF.

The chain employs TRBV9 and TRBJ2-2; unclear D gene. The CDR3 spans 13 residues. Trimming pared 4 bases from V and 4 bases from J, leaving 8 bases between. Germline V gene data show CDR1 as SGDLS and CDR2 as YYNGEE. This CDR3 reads CASSLMGTGELFF. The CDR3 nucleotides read TGTGCCAGCAGCCTAATGGGCACCGGGGAGCTGTTTTTT.

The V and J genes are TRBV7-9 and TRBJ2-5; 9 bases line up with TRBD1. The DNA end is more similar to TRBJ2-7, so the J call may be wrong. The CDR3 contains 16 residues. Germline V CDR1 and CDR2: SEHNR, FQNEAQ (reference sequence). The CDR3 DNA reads TGTGCCAGCAGCTTTCCCCGGGGGGACAGGGTTCGCGAGCAGTACTTC. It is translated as CASSFPRGDRVREQYF.

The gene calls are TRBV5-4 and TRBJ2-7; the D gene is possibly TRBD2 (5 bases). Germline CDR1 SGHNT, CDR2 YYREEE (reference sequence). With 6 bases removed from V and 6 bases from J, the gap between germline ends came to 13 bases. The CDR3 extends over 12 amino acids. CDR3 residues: CASIGIDGEQYF. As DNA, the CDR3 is TGTGCCAGCATCGGGATAGACGGCGAGCAGTACTTC.

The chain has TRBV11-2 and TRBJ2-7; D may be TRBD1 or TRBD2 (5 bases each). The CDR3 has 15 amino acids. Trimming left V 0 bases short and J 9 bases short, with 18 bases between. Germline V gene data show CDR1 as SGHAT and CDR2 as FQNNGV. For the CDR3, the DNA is TGTGCCAGCAGCTTAGACGGGGCAGGTACCCGTCCGCAGTACTTC. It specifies CASSLDGAGTRPQYF.